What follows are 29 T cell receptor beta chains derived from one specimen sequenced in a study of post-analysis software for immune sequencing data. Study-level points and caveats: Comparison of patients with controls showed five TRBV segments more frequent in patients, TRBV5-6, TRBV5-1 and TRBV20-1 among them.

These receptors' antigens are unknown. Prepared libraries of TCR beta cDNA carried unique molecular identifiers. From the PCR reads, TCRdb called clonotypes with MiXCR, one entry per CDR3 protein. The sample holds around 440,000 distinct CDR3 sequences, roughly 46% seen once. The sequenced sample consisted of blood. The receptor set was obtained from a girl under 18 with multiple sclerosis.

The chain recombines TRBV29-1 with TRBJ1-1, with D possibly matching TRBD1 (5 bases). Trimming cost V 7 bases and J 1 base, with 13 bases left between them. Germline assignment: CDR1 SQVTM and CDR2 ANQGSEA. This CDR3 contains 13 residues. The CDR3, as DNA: TGCAGCGCGGGGCGGGAGACGAACACTGAAGCTTTCTTT. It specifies CSAGRETNTEAFF.

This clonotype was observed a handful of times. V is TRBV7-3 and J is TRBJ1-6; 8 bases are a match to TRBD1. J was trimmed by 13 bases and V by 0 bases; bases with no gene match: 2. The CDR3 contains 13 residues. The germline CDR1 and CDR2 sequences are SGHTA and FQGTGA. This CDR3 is CASSLTTGDPLHF. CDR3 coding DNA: TGTGCCAGCAGCTTAACGACAGGGGATCCCCTCCACTTT.

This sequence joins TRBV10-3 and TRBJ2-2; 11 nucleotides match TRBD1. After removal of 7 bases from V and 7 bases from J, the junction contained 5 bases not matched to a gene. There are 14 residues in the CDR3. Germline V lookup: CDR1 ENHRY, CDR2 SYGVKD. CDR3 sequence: CAITGDRGYGELFF. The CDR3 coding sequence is TGTGCCATCACCGGGGACAGGGGGTACGGGGAGCTGTTTTTT.

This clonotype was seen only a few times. CDR3 residues: CASRLEWDGYGYTF. The CDR3 DNA reads as TGTGCCAGCAGGCTCGAATGGGACGGCTATGGCTACACCTTC. The chain is built from TRBV28 and TRBJ1-2; the D gene is possibly TRBD1 (5 bases). V was clipped by 6 bases and J by 4 bases, with 15 bases between them. Germline V gene sequence: CDR1 MDHEN, CDR2 SYDVKM. The length of the CDR3 is 14 residues.

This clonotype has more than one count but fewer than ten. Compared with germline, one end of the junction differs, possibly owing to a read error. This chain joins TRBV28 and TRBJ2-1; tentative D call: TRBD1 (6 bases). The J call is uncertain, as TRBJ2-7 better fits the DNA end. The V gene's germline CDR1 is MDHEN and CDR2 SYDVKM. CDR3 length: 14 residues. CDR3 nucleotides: TGTACCAGCAGTACCTATAGGACAGCAAATGAGCAGTACTTC. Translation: CTSSTYRTANEQYF.

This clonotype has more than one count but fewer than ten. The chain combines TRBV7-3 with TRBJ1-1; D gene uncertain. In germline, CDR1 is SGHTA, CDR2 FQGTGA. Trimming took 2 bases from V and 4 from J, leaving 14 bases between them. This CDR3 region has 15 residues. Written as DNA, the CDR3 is TGTGCCAGCAGCTTATCGGCTGGGCAGCCCACTGAAGCTTTCTTT. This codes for CASSLSAGQPTEAFF.

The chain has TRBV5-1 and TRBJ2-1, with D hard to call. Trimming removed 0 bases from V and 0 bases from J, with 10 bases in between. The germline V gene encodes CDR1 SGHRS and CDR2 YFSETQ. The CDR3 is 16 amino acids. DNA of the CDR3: TGCGCCAGCAGCTTGGAGCCCGCGTCCTCCTACAATGAGCAGTTCTTC. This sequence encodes CASSLEPASSYNEQFF.

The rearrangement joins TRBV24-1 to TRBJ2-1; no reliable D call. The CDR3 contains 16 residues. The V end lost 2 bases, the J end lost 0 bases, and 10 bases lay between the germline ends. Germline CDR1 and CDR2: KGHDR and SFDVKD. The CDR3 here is CATSDWPASSYNEQFF. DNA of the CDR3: TGTGCCACCAGTGATTGGCCTGCGAGCTCCTACAATGAGCAGTTCTTC.

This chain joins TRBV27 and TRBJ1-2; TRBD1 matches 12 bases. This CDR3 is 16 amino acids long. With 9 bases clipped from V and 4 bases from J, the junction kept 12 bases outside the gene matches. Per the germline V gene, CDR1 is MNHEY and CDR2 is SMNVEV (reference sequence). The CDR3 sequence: CARQPGQGARGYGYTF. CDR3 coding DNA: TGTGCCAGGCAACCGGGACAGGGGGCCCGGGGCTATGGCTACACCTTC.

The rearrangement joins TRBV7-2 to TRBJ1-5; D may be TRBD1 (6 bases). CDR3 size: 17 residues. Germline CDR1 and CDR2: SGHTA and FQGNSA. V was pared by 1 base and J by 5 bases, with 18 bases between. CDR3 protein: CASSLDTAGAADQPQHF. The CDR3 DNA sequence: TGTGCCAGCAGCTTAGACACTGCAGGGGCGGCAGATCAGCCCCAGCATTTT.

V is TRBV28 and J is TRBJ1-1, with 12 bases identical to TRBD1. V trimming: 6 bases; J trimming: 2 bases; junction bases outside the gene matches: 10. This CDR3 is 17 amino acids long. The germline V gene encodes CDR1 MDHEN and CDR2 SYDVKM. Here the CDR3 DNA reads TGTGCCAGCAGCCAACACGGGACAGGGGGCGAAAACACTGAAGCTTTCTTT. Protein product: CASSQHGTGGENTEAFF.

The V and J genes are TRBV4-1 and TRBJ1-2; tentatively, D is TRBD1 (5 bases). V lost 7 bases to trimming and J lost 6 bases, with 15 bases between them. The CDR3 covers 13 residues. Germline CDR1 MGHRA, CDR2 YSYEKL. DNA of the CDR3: TGCGCCAGCACCTCCGGGACGGCGGATGGCTACACCTTC. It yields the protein CASTSGTADGYTF.

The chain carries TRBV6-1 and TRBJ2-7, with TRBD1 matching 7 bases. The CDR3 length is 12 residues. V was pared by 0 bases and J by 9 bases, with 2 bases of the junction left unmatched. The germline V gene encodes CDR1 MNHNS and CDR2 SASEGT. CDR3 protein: CASSEAWDRQYF. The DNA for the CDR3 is TGTGCCAGCAGTGAAGCGTGGGACAGGCAGTACTTC.

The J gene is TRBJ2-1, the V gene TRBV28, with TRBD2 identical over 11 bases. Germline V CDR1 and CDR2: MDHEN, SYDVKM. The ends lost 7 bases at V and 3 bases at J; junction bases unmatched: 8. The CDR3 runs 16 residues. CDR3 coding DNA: TGTGCCAGCACCTCCCCAACTAGCGGGAGCTACAATGAGCAGTTCTTC. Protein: CASTSPTSGSYNEQFF.

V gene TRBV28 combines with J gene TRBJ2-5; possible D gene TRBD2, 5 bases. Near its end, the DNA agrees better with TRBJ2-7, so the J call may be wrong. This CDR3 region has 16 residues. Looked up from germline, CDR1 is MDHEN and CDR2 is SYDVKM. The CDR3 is CASSSPGGGLDYEQYF. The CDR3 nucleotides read TGTGCCAGCAGTTCCCCCGGAGGCGGGCTGGATTACGAGCAGTACTTC.

The CDR3: CAISGILTGELFF. The CDR3 coding sequence is TGTGCCATCAGTGGCATACTCACCGGGGAGCTGTTTTTT. The chain carries TRBV10-3 and TRBJ2-2, with D unclear. The CDR3 is 13 amino acids. The germline CDR1 and CDR2 sequences are ENHRY and SYGVKD. Between the trimmed V and J ends, which lost 4 bases and 4 bases, there was a span of 7 bases.

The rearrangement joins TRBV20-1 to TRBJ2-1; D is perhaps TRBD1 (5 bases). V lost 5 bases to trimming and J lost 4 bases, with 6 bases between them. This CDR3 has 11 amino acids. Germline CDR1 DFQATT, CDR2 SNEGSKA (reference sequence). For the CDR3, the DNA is TGCAGTGCTCCAGGGTACAATGAGCAGTTCTTC. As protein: CSAPGYNEQFF.

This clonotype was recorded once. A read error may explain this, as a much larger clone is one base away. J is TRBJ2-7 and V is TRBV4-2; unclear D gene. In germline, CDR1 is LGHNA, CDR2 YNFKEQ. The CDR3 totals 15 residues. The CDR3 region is CVSSQGDSGAYEQYF. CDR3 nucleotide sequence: TGTGTCAGCAGCCAAGGCGATAGTGGAGCTTACGAGCAGTACTTC.

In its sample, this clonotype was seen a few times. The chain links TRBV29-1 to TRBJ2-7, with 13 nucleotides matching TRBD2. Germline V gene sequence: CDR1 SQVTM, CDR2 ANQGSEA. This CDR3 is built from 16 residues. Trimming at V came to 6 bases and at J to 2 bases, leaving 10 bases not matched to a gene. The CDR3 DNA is TGCAGCGTGGGGGGACTAGCGGGACGAGACACCTACGAGCAGTACTTC. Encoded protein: CSVGGLAGRDTYEQYF.

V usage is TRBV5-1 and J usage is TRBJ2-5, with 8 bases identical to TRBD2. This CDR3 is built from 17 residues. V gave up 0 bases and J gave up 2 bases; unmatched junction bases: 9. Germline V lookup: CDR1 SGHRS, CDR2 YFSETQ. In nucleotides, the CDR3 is TGCGCCAGCAGCTTGGCCGGAAGCGGGAGCTTGCAAGAGACCCAGTACTTC. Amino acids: CASSLAGSGSLQETQYF.

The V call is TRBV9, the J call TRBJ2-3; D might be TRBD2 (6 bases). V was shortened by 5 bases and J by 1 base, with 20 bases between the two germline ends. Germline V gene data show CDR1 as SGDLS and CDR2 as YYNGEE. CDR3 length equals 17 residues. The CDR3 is CASSAPSRGGGTDTQYF. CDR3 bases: TGTGCCAGCAGTGCACCGTCCCGGGGAGGAGGCACAGATACGCAGTATTTT.

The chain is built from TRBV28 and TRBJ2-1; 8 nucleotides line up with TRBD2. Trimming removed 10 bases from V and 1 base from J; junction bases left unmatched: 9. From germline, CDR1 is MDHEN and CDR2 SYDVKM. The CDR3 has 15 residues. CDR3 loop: CATGRAGGSYNEQFF. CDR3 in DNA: TGTGCCACCGGGCGGGCGGGAGGTTCCTACAATGAGCAGTTCTTC.

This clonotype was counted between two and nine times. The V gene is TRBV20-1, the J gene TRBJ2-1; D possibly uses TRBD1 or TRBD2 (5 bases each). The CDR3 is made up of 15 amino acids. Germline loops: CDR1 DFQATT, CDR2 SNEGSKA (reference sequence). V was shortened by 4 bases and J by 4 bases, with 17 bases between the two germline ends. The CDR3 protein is CSATLGVRIYNEQFF. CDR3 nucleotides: TGCAGTGCTACCTTGGGGGTCCGCATTTACAATGAGCAGTTCTTC.

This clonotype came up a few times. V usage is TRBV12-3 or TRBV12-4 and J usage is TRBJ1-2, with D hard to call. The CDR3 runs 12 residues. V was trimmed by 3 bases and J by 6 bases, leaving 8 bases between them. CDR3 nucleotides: TGTGCCAGCAGTTTTACCCAGGATGGCTACACCTTC. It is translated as CASSFTQDGYTF.

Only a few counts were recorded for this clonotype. CDR3 sequence (DNA): TGTGCCAGCATCCACAGGGAGTTAAGCACAGATACGCAGTATTTT. Translation: CASIHRELSTDTQYF. The chain links TRBV7-8 to TRBJ2-3, with D possibly TRBD1 on 6 matching bases. Germline-derived CDR1 and CDR2 are SGHVS and FQNEAQ. V was shortened by 7 bases and J by 0 bases, with 14 bases between the two germline ends. CDR3 length: 15 amino acids.

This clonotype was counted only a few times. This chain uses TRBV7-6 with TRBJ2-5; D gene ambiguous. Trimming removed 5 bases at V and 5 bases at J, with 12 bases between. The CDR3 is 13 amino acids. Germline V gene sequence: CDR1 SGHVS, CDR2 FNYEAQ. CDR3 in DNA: TGTGCCAGCAGCCCGTACCTGAGGGAGACCCAGTACTTC. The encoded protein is CASSPYLRETQYF.

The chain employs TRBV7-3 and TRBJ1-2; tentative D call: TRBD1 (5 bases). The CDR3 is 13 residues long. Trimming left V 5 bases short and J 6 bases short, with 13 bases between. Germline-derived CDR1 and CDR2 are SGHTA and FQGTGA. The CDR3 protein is CASSPGTSHGYTF. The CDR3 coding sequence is TGTGCCAGCAGCCCTGGGACTTCTCATGGCTACACCTTC. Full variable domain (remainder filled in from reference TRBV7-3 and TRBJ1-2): GAGVSQTPSNKVTEKGKYVELRCDPISGHTALYWYRQSLGQGPEFLIYFQGTGAADDSGLPNDRFFAVRPEGSVSTLKIQRTERGDSAVYLCASSPGTSHGYTFGSGTRLTVV.

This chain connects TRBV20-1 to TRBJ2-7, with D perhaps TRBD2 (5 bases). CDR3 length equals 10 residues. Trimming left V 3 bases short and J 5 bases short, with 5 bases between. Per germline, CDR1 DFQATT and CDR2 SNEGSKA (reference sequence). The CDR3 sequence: CSASGNEQYF. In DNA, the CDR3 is TGCAGTGCTAGCGGGAACGAGCAGTACTTC.

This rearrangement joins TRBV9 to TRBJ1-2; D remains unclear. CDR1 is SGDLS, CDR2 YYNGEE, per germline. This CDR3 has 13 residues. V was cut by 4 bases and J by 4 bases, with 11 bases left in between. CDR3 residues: CASSLGQPYGYTF. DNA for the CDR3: TGTGCCAGCAGCCTAGGCCAGCCCTATGGCTACACCTTC.